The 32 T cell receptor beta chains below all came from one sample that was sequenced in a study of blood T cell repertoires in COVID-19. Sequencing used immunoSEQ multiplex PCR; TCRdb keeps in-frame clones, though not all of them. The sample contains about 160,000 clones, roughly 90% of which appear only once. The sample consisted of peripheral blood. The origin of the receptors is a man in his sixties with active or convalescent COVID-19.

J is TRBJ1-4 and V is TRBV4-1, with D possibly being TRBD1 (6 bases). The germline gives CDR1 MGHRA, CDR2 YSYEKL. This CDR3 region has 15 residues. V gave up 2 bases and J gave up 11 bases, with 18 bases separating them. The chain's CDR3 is CASSQLTGVRGKLFF. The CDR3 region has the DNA TGCGCCAGCAGCCAACTGACAGGAGTGAGGGGGAAACTGTTTTTT.

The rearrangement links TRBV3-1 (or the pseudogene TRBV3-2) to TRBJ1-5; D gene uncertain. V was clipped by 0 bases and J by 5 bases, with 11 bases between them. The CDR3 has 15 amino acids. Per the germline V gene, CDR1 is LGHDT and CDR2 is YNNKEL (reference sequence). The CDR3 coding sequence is TGTGCCAGCAGCCAAGAGTACCGCGCGGATCAGCCCCAGCATTTT. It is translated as CASSQEYRADQPQHF.

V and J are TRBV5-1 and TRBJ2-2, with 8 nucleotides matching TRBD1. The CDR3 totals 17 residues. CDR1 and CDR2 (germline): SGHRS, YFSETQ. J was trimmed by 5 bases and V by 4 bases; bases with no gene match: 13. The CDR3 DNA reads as TGCGCCAGCAGCCAATTGACCCGGGACAGGAGGACCGGGGAGCTGTTTTTT. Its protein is CASSQLTRDRRTGELFF.

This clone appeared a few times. The DNA for the CDR3 is TGCGCCAGCAGCTCCAACGGGTTTGGGAACACTGAAGCTTTCTTT. It translates to CASSSNGFGNTEAFF. The rearrangement uses TRBV5-1 and TRBJ1-1; D remains ambiguous. The germline gives CDR1 SGHRS, CDR2 YFSETQ. This CDR3 has 15 amino acids. V gave up 3 bases and J gave up 1 base, with 13 bases separating them.

This CDR3 reads CASSLAERDTEAFF. CDR3 bases: TGTGCCAGCAGCTTAGCGGAGAGGGACACTGAAGCTTTCTTT. The V and J genes are TRBV11-1 and TRBJ1-1; D ambiguous. The length of the CDR3 is 14 residues. Between the trimmed V and J ends, which lost 0 bases and 3 bases, there was a span of 8 bases. CDR1 and CDR2 from the germline V gene are SGHAT and FQDESV (reference sequence).

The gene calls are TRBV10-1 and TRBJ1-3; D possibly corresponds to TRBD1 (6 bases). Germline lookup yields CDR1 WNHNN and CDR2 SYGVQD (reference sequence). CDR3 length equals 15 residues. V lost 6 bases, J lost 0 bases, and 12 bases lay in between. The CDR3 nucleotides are TGCGCCAGCAGCAGCGGGACAACCTCTGGAAACACCATATATTTT. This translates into CASSSGTTSGNTIYF.

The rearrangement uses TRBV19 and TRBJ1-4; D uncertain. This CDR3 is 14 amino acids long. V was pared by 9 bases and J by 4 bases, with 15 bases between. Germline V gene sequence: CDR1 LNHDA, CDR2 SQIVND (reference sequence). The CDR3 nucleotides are TGTGCCAGCCGGTCCCCCGAAGTTAATGAAAAACTGTTTTTT. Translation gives CASRSPEVNEKLFF.

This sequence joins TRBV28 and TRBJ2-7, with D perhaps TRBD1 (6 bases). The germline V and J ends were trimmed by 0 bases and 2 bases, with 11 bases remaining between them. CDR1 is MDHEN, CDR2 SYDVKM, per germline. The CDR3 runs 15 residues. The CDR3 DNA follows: TGTGCCAGCAGTTTATGGGACAGAACTACCTACGAGCAGTACTTC. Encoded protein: CASSLWDRTTYEQYF. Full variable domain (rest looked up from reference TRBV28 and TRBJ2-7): DVKVTQSSRYLVKRTGEKVFLECVQDMDHENMFWYRQDPGLGLRLIYFSYDVKMKEKGDIPEGYSVSREKKERFSLILESASTNQTSMYLCASSLWDRTTYEQYFGPGTRLTVT.

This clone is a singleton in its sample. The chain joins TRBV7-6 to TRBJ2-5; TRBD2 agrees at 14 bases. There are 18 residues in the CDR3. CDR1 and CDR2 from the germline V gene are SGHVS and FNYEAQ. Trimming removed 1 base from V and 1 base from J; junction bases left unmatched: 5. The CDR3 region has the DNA TGTGCCAGCAGCTTAGTCGGGACTAGCGGGAGCCGCCAAGAGACCCAGTACTTC. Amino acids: CASSLVGTSGSRQETQYF.

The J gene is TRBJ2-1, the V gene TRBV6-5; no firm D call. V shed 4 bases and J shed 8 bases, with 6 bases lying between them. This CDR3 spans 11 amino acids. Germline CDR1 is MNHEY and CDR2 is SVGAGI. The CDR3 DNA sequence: TGTGCCAGCAGTTCTCGGGATGAGCAGTTCTTC. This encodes CASSSRDEQFF.

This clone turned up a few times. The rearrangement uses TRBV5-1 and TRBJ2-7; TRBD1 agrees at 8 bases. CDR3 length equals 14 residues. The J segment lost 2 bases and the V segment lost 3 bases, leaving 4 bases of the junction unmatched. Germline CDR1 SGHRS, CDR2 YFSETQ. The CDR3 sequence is CASSYGTGPYEQYF. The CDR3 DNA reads TGCGCCAGCAGCTACGGGACAGGTCCCTACGAGCAGTACTTC.

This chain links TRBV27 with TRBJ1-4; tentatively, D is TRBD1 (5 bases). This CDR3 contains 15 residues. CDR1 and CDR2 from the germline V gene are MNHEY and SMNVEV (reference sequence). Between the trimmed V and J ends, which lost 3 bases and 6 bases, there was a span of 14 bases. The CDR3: CASSLGGTVDEKLFF. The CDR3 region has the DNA TGTGCCAGCAGTTTGGGGGGGACCGTGGATGAAAAACTGTTTTTT.

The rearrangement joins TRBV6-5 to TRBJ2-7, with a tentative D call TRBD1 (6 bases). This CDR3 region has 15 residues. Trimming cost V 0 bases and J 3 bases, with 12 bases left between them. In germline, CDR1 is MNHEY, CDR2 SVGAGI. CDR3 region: CASSYSGAGVYEQYF. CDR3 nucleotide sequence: TGTGCCAGCAGTTACTCAGGGGCAGGGGTCTACGAGCAGTACTTC.

CDR3 in amino acids: CASSLDMNYGYTF. The DNA of the CDR3 is TGTGCCAGCAGCTTGGACATGAACTATGGCTACACCTTC. The chain recombines TRBV7-2 with TRBJ1-2; D perhaps matches TRBD1 (5 bases). The CDR3 totals 13 residues. Per germline, CDR1 SGHTA and CDR2 FQGNSA. V lost 3 bases, J lost 2 bases, and 7 bases lay in between.

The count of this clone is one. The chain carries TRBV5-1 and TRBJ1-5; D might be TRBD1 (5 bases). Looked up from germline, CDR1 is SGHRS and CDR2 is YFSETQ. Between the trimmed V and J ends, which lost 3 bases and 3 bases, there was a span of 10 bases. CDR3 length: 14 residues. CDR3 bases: TGCGCCAGCAGCTCTCGACAGCCCAATCAGCCCCAGCATTTT. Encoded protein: CASSSRQPNQPQHF.

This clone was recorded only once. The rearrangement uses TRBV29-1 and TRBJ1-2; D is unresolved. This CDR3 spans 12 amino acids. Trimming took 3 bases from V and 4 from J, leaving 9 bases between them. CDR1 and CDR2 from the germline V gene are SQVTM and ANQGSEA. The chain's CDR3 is CSVDSRGYGYTF. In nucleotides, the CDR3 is TGCAGCGTTGACTCCCGAGGCTATGGCTACACCTTC.

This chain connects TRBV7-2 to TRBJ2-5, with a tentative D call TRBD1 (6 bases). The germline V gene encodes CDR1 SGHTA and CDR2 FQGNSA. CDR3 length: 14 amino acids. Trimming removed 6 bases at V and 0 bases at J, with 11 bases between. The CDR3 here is CASRSRGYQETQYF. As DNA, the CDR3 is TGTGCCAGCAGGTCTAGGGGGTACCAAGAGACCCAGTACTTC.

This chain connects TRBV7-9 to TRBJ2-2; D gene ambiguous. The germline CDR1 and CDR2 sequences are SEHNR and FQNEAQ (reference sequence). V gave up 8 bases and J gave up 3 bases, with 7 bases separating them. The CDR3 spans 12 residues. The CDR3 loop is CASPQDTGELFF. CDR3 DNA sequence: TGTGCCAGCCCGCAGGACACCGGGGAGCTGTTTTTT.

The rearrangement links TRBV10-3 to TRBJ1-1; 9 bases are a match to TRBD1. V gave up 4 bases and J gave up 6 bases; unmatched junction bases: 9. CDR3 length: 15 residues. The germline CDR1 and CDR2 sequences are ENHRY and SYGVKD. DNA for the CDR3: TGTGCCATCAGTGGGGACAGGGTCGGAGGGGCTGAAGCTTTCTTT. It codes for CAISGDRVGGAEAFF.

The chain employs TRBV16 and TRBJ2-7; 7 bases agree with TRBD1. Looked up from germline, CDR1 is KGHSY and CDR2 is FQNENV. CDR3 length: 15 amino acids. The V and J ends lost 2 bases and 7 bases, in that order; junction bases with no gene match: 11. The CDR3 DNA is TGTGCCAGCAGCCAACCGGGACAGTTGGAGGAAGAGCAGTACTTC. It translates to CASSQPGQLEEEQYF.

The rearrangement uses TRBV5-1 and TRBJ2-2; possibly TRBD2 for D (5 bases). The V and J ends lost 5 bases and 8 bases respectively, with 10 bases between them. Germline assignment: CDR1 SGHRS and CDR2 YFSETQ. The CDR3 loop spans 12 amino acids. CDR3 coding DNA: TGCGCCAGCAGTCCGGGGTCGGGGGAGCTGTTTTTT. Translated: CASSPGSGELFF. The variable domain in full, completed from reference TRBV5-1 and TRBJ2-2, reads KAGVTQTPRYLIKTRGQQVTLSCSPISGHRSVSWYQQTPGQGLQFLFEYFSETQRNKGNFPGRFSGRQFSNSRSEMNVSTLELGDSALYLCASSPGSGELFFGEGSRLTVL.

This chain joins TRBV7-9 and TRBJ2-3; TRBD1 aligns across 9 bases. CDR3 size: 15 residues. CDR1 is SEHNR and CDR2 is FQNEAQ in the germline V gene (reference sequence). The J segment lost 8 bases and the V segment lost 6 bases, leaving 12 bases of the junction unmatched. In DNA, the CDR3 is TGTGCCAGCAGTGGGACAGGGATAGATAGAGGTACGCAGTATTTT. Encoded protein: CASSGTGIDRGTQYF.

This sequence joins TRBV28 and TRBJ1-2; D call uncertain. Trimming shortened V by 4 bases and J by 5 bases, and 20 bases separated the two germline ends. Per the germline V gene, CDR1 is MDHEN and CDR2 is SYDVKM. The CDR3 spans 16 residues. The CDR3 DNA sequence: TGTGCCAGCAGTTACCCAGGCGGGATAGGGTCTTATGGCTACACCTTC. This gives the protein CASSYPGGIGSYGYTF.

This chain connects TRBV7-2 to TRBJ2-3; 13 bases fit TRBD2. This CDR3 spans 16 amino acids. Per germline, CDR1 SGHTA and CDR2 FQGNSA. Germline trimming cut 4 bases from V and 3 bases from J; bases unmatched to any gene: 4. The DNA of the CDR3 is TGTGCCAGCAGCTCACCGGGACTAGCGGGAACAGATACGCAGTATTTT. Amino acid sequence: CASSSPGLAGTDTQYF.

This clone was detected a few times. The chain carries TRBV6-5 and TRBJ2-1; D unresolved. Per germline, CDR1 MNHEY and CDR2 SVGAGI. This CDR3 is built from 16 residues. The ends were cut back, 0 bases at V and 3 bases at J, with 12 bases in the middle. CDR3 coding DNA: TGTGCCAGCAGTTACTCCTCCCTCAGGCGCTACAATGAGCAGTTCTTC. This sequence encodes CASSYSSLRRYNEQFF.

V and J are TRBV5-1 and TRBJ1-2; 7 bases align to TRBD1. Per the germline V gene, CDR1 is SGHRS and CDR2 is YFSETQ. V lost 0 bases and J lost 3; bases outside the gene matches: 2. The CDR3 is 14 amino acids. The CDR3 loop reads CASSLDRGYYGYTF. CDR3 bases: TGCGCCAGCAGCTTGGACAGGGGATACTATGGCTACACCTTC.

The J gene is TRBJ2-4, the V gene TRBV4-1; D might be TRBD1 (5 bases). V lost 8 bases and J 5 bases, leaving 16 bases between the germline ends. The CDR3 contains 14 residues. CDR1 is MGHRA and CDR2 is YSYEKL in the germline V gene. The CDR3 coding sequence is TGCGCCAGCTGTAAGGGGCCCAACGAAAACATTCAGTACTTC. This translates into CASCKGPNENIQYF.

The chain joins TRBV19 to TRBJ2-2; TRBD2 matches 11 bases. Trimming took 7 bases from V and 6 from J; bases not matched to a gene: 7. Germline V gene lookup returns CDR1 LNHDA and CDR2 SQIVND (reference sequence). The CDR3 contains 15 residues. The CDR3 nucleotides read TGTGCCAGTAACCCTAGCGGGAGGCTTTCCGGGGAGCTGTTTTTT. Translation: CASNPSGRLSGELFF.

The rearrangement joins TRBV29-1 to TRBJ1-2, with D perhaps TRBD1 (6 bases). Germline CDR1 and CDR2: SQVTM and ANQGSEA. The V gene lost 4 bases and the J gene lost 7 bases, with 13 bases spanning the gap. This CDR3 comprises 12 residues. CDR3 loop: CSVAPGDTGYTF. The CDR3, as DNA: TGCAGCGTTGCTCCTGGGGACACTGGCTACACCTTC.

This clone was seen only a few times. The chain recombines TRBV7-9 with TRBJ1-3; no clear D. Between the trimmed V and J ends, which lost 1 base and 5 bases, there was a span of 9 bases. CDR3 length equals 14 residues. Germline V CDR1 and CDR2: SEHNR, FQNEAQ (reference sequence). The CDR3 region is CASSLEGGRNTIYF. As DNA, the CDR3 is TGTGCCAGCAGCTTAGAAGGAGGGAGAAACACCATATATTTT. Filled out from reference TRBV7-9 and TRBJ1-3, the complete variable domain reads DTGVSQNPRHKITKRGQNVTFRCDPISEHNRLYWYRQTLGQGPEFLTYFQNEAQLEKSRLLSDRFSAERPKGSFSTLEIQRTEQGDSAMYLCASSLEGGRNTIYFGEGSWLTVV.

CDR3 bases: TGCAGTGCTAGTGTTCGGGACAGGGCTAACATTCAGTACTTC. Its translation is CSASVRDRANIQYF. The rearrangement uses TRBV20-1 and TRBJ2-4, with TRBD1 matching 9 bases. Germline CDR1 and CDR2: DFQATT and SNEGSKA (reference sequence). The CDR3 sequence is 14 residues long. V dropped 3 bases and J dropped 7; count of bases not matched to a gene: 7.

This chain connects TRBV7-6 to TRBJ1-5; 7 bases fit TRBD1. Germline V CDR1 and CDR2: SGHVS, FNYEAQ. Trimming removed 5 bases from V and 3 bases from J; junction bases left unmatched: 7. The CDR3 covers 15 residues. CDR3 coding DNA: TGTGCCAGCAGCAGACGGACAGGTTTCAATCAGCCCCAGCATTTT. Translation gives CASSRRTGFNQPQHF.